This is a list of T cell receptor beta chains from one sample in a study of T cell changes during pregnancy in multiple sclerosis. Libraries were prepared by immunoSEQ multiplex PCR; TCRdb keeps only in-frame clonotypes and omits some of them. The sample has about 60,000 clones; 96% are singletons. The source material was CD8+ T cells from peripheral blood mononuclear cells, sampled after pregnancy. The receptors shown here come from a female donor with multiple sclerosis, enrolled in a pregnancy study. The CDR3 runs from the conserved cysteine through the conserved F or W. Each record gives: J gene, V gene, clone size, D gene, CDR3 DNA, CDR3 protein. D genes are given only for firm matches. Clone size, where shown, is once, few, many, or a class for clones that have expanded.

TRBJ1-2	TRBV21-1	-	-	TGTGCCAGCAGCAAAGGGGAGCGGGGGGCATCTGGCTACACCTTC	CASSKGERGASGYTF
TRBJ1-1	TRBV14	-	-	TGTGCCAGCAGCCAAGCTCTCTCGCCTACTTTCTTT	CASSQALSPTFF
TRBJ2-1	TRBV28	-	TRBD1	TGTGCCAGCAGTTCGTCCCCAAGACAGGGCGTGGACAATGAGCAGTTCTTC	CASSSSPRQGVDNEQFF
TRBJ2-7	TRBV27	-	TRBD2	TGTGCCAGCAGTTATAGCGGGAGGGACGAGCAGTACTTC	CASSYSGRDEQYF
TRBJ1-4	TRBV15	-	-	TGTGCCACCAGCAGAGATAGGGGGAGAAGTGAAAAACTGTTTTTT	CATSRDRGRSEKLFF
TRBJ2-3	TRBV10-3	-	-	TGTGCCATCAGTGAGTCGCGGGGCCGGGGCGGGGATACGCAGTATTTT	CAISESRGRGGDTQYF
TRBJ2-3	TRBV5-1	-	TRBD2	TGCGCCAGCAGCTTCCCGGCTAGCGGGAGGAGAGATACGCAGTATTTT	CASSFPASGRRDTQYF
TRBJ1-5	TRBV2	-	TRBD1	TGTGCCAGCCGACAGGGGAGGGTTTATAGCAATCAGCCCCAGCATTTT	CASRQGRVYSNQPQHF
TRBJ1-5	TRBV7-2	-	-	TGTGCCAGCAGCTTAGGGTGGTGGGGAGATCAGCCCCAGCATTTT	CASSLGWWGDQPQHF
TRBJ2-3	TRBV27	-	-	TGTGCCAGCAGCCCTCGACTAACAAGCACAGATACGCAGTATTTT	CASSPRLTSTDTQYF
TRBJ1-5	TRBV28	-	-	TGTGCCAGCAGTAATCTAGGGGTTAATCAGCCCCAGCATTTT	CASSNLGVNQPQHF
TRBJ2-1	TRBV5-5	-	-	TGTGCCAGCAGCTCACGAGCGGGCCACAATGAGCAGTTCTTC	CASSSRAGHNEQFF
TRBJ2-5	TRBV2	-	TRBD2	TGTGCCAGCAGTGAAGCTGAGGGAGGGAGAGAAACCCAAGAGACCCAGTACTTC	CASSEAEGGRETQETQYF
TRBJ1-4	TRBV4-3	once	-	TGCGCCAGCAGCCAGGACATAGGGACTGCAACTAATGAAAAACTGTTTTTT	CASSQDIGTATNEKLFF
TRBJ2-3	TRBV13	-	TRBD2	TGTGCCAGCTTCCTTGGGCTAGCGGGAAGGGATACGCAGTATTTT	CASFLGLAGRDTQYF
TRBJ2-3	TRBV20-1	-	TRBD1	TGCAGTGCGAACGGACAGGGTACGCAGTATTTT	CSANGQGTQYF
TRBJ2-2	TRBV6-5	-	-	TGTGCCAGCAGTGCGGTGAACACCGGGGAGCTGTTTTTT	CASSAVNTGELFF
TRBJ2-7	TRBV2	-	-	TGTGCCAGCAGTGAAATTCTAGGAGATTGGCCCTACGAGCAGTACTTC	CASSEILGDWPYEQYF
TRBJ2-7	TRBV29-1	-	TRBD2	TGCAGCGTTGAGGGGATGGGCGGGAGGGGAGAGCAGTACTTC	CSVEGMGGRGEQYF
TRBJ1-5	TRBV9	-	-	TGTGCCAGCAGCGTAGGCGGGGGAGACAATCAGCCCCAGCATTTT	CASSVGGGDNQPQHF
TRBJ2-7	TRBV9	-	TRBD1	TGTGCCAGCAGCGCGAGGACAGGGAACGAGCAGTACTTC	CASSARTGNEQYF
TRBJ2-1	TRBV13	-	-	TGTGCCAGCAGCTTGTCGCTGGGGGGCTCCTACAATGAGCAGTTCTTC	CASSLSLGGSYNEQFF
TRBJ2-1	TRBV7-2	-	-	TGTGCCAGCAGCTCTACGGGAGCAATCTACAATGAGCAGTTCTTC	CASSSTGAIYNEQFF
TRBJ2-4	TRBV7-9	-	TRBD2	TGTGCCAGCAGCTCCGGGAGGGGACTAGCCAAAAACATTCAGTACTTC	CASSSGRGLAKNIQYF
TRBJ2-1	TRBV4-2	-	TRBD2	TGTGCCAGCAGCCAAGAGAGAGCGGGAGGCCGCTATGAGCAGTTCTTC	CASSQERAGGRYEQFF
TRBJ1-2	TRBV7-9	-	-	TGTGCCAGCAGCTTAGCAGGGGATAGACAGAGGGGGACTAACTATGGCTACACCTTC	CASSLAGDRQRGTNYGYTF
TRBJ2-3	TRBV28	-	TRBD2	TGTGCCAGCAGTTCCGGGACTAGCGGGAGACCAGGCACAGATACGCAGTATTTT	CASSSGTSGRPGTDTQYF
TRBJ2-1	TRBV19	-	TRBD2	TGTGCCAGTACGACGGGAGGAATCAATGAGCAGTTCTTC	CASTTGGINEQFF
TRBJ2-2	TRBV10-3	-	-	TGTGCCATCAAGCTGGACTTCAACACCGGGGAGCTGTTTTTT	CAIKLDFNTGELFF
TRBJ2-1	TRBV7-8	-	TRBD1	TGTGCCAGCAGCTCCCTCGCAGGGGGTGAGCAGTTCTTC	CASSSLAGGEQFF
TRBJ2-1	TRBV29-1	once	TRBD2	TGCAGCGTTGAAGAGGGAGCGGGGGACTCCTACAATGAGCAGTTCTTC	CSVEEGAGDSYNEQFF
TRBJ1-4	TRBV28	-	TRBD1	TGTGCCAGCAGTACCCCGGGGACAGTCGGGTTCGAGTACGATGAAAAACTGTTTTTT	CASSTPGTVGFEYDEKLFF
TRBJ2-3	TRBV7-2	-	TRBD2	TGTGCCAGCAGCTTAAGGAGCGGGAGGGCCCCAGATACGCAGTATTTT	CASSLRSGRAPDTQYF
TRBJ2-7	TRBV2	-	TRBD1	TGTGCCAGCACCCCACAGGGGGCGGGGGAGCAGTACTTC	CASTPQGAGEQYF
TRBJ2-2	TRBV7-6	-	TRBD2	TGTGCCAGCAGCCTGCTAGCGGGCACCGGGGAGCTGTTTTTT	CASSLLAGTGELFF
TRBJ1-1	TRBV6-5	-	-	TGTGCCAGCAGTTACACTACGGACACTGAAGCTTTCTTT	CASSYTTDTEAFF
TRBJ1-5	TRBV6-5	-	-	TGTGCCAGCAGTAAACAGGGTTTGAGTCAGCCCCAGCATTTT	CASSKQGLSQPQHF
TRBJ1-6	TRBV7-9	-	-	TGTGCCAGCAGCTTAGGCCCCAGGTTCTACTCACCCCTCCACTTT	CASSLGPRFYSPLHF
TRBJ2-7	TRBV29-1	once	TRBD1	TGCAGCGTGGGACAGGGGATAGGCTACGAGCAGTACTTC	CSVGQGIGYEQYF
TRBJ2-2	TRBV2	-	TRBD2	TGTGCCAGCACAGGACTAGCGGGACTGAACGGGGAGCTGTTTTTT	CASTGLAGLNGELFF
TRBJ2-2	TRBV28	-	-	TGTGCCAGCAGTCCAGGGTGGACCGGGGAGCTGTTTTTT	CASSPGWTGELFF
TRBJ1-3	TRBV7-8	-	-	TGTGCCAGCAGCCAGGACTACGACTCTGGAAACACCATATATTTT	CASSQDYDSGNTIYF
TRBJ2-5	TRBV28	-	-	TGTGCCAGCAGTCTAGGAGGGACCCAGTACTTC	CASSLGGTQYF
TRBJ2-7	TRBV7-9	-	-	TGTGCCAGCAGCTTAGGGTTTGGCGGGAAGAGCTCCTACGAGCAGTACTTC	CASSLGFGGKSSYEQYF
TRBJ2-1	TRBV9	-	TRBD2	TGTGCCAGCAGCCCCAAAGCGGGAGCCTACTACAATGAGCAGTTCTTC	CASSPKAGAYYNEQFF
TRBJ2-1	TRBV4-3	-	TRBD1	TGCGCCAGCAGCCAAGATTCAAGCCAGGGGGAGGAGCAGTTCTTC	CASSQDSSQGEEQFF
TRBJ2-1	TRBV19	-	TRBD2	TGTGCCAGTAAGCTCGCTGGGCGGGGGTTCCATGAGCAGTTCTTC	CASKLAGRGFHEQFF
TRBJ2-3	TRBV9	-	-	TGTGCCAGCAGCGAGGGACTCACAGATACGCAGTATTTT	CASSEGLTDTQYF
TRBJ2-7	TRBV30	-	-	TGTGCCTGGAGTCCCACAGGGTACCCCTACGAGCAGTACTTC	CAWSPTGYPYEQYF
TRBJ2-7	TRBV7-9	-	TRBD2	TGTGCCAGCAGCGCTCGGACTAGTCCCTACGAGCAGTACTTC	CASSARTSPYEQYF
TRBJ2-1	TRBV27	-	-	TGTGCCAGCAGTTTAAGACAGGCCTCCTACAATGAGCAGTTCTTC	CASSLRQASYNEQFF
TRBJ2-3	TRBV27	once	-	TGTGCCAGTGCCAGGGGAGTCGCAGATACGCAGTATTTT	CASARGVADTQYF
TRBJ2-4	TRBV6-1	-	TRBD2	TGTGCCAGCAGCTTGGGACTAGCGGGGGCAAACATTCAGTACTTC	CASSLGLAGANIQYF
TRBJ2-7	TRBV5-1	-	-	TGCGCCAGCAGACTGGAGGTACACTACGAGCAGTACTTC	CASRLEVHYEQYF
TRBJ2-7	TRBV4-2	-	-	TGTGCCAGCAGCCAAGAAGCCGGGGAAGTCTACGAGCAGTACTTC	CASSQEAGEVYEQYF
TRBJ2-3	TRBV5-1	-	-	TGCGCCAGCAGCTTGGGGGGAGGATACACAGATACGCAGTATTTT	CASSLGGGYTDTQYF
TRBJ2-7	TRBV27	-	-	TGTGCCAGCAGCATGGGAGAGAGCGAGCAGTACTTC	CASSMGESEQYF
TRBJ2-5	TRBV19	-	TRBD2	TGTGCCACCAAACCACGCCTAGCGGGAGCCTACCAAGAGACCCAGTACTTC	CATKPRLAGAYQETQYF
TRBJ1-2	TRBV5-5	-	-	TGTGCCAGCAGCTTGGTGGACAGCAACTATGGCTACACCTTC	CASSLVDSNYGYTF